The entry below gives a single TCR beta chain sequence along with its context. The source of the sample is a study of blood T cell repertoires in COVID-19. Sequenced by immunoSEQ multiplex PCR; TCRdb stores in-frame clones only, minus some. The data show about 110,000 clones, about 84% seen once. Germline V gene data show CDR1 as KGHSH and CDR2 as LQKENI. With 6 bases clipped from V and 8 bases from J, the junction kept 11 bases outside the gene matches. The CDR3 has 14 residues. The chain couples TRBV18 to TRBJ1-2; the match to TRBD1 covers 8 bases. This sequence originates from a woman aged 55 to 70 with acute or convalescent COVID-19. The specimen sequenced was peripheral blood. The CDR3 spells CASSMTLTGEGYTF. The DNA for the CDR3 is TGTGCCAGCTCTATGACTCTGACAGGGGAAGGCTACACCTTC.